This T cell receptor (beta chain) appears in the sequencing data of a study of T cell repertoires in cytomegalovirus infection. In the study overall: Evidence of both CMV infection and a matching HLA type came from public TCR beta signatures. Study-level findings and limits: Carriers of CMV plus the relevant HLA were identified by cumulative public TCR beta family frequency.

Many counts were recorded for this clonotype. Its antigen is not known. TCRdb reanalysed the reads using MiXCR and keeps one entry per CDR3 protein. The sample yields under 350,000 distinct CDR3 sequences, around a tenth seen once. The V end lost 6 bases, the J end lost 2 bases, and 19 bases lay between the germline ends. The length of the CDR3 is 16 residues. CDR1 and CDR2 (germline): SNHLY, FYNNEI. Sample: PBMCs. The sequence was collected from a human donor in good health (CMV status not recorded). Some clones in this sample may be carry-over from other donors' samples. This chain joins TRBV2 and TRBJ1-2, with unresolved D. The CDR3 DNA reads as TGTGCCAGCAGCCTCCCCTTGACCGGCGGAAACTATGGCTACACCTTC. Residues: CASSLPLTGGNYGYTF. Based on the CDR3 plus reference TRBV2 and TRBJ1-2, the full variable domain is EPEVTQTPSHQVTQMGQEVILRCVPISNHLYFYWYRQILGQKVEFLVSFYNNEISEKSEIFDDQFSVERPDGSNFTLKIRSTKLEDSAMYFCASSLPLTGGNYGYTFGSGTRLTVV.